The 31 T cell receptor beta chains given below trace back to one sample, sequenced in a study of pediatric ulcerative colitis. Rectal tissue came from one to two pinch biopsies taken at colonoscopy. Measured with immunoSEQ multiplex PCR; TCRdb has only the in-frame clones, and not every one. The sample consists of 15,000 to 20,000 clones, roughly 69% of them appearing once. What was sequenced was gut tissue. The receptors were gathered from a boy aged 10-17 years with moderate ulcerative colitis.

V gene TRBV7-9 combines with J gene TRBJ2-3; 8 bases are shared with TRBD2. The junction had 9 bases not matched to a gene; V was cut back by 4 bases and J by 0 bases. The CDR3 covers 17 residues. Germline V gene data show CDR1 as SEHNR and CDR2 as FQNEAQ (reference sequence). In nucleotides, the CDR3 is TGTGCCAGCAGCTCACAGCCTTGGACTAGCAGCACAGATACGCAGTATTTT. Amino acid sequence: CASSSQPWTSSTDTQYF.

The chain uses TRBV18 and TRBJ1-1; D gene unclear. CDR3 length: 14 amino acids. Trimming cost V 2 bases and J 1 base, with 8 bases left between them. The germline V gene has CDR1 KGHSH and CDR2 LQKENI. The CDR3 region has the DNA TGTGCCAGCTCACCATACTCCAGGAACACTGAAGCTTTCTTT. Amino acid sequence: CASSPYSRNTEAFF. Based on the CDR3 plus reference TRBV18 and TRBJ1-1, the full variable domain is NAGVMQNPRHLVRRRGQEARLRCSPMKGHSHVYWYRQLPEEGLKFMVYLQKENIIDESGMPKERFSAEFPKEGPSILRIQQVVRGDSAAYFCASSPYSRNTEAFFGQGTRLTVV.

V and J are TRBV5-4 and TRBJ2-7; TRBD1 agrees at 11 bases. Per the germline V gene, CDR1 is SGHNT and CDR2 is YYREEE (reference sequence). The CDR3 has 16 residues. After removal of 4 bases from V and 7 bases from J, the junction contained 13 bases not matched to a gene. The CDR3 DNA reads as TGTGCCAGCAGCCCTGGGGGACAGGGGGTTTTGCGTGAGCAGTACTTC. This gives the protein CASSPGGQGVLREQYF.

The rearrangement links TRBV5-1 to TRBJ1-1; possible D gene TRBD1, 6 bases. The CDR3 is 15 residues long. The germline V gene has CDR1 SGHRS and CDR2 YFSETQ. V dropped 3 bases and J dropped 0 bases, with 12 bases sitting between them. The CDR3 protein is CASSSGDKLNTEAFF. CDR3 in DNA: TGCGCCAGCAGCTCCGGGGACAAATTGAACACTGAAGCTTTCTTT.

The V and J genes are TRBV6-5 and TRBJ1-1; D is unclear. Looked up from germline, CDR1 is MNHEY and CDR2 is SVGAGI. V gave up 6 bases and J gave up 5 bases, with 13 bases separating them. The length of the CDR3 is 13 residues. CDR3 amino acids: CASRSPSGTEAFF. The CDR3 coding sequence is TGTGCCAGCAGAAGCCCCTCGGGGACTGAAGCTTTCTTT.

This chain joins TRBV19 and TRBJ1-1; D gene unclear. Germline loops: CDR1 LNHDA, CDR2 SQIVND (reference sequence). V was cut by 1 base and J by 4 bases, with 10 bases left in between. This CDR3 has 14 amino acids. CDR3 loop: CASSIVFKGTEAFF. For the CDR3, the DNA is TGTGCCAGTAGTATAGTATTTAAGGGCACTGAAGCTTTCTTT.

The rearrangement links TRBV4-1 to TRBJ2-3; possibly TRBD2 for D (5 bases). Trimming left V 1 base short and J 0 bases short, with 17 bases between. Germline V lookup: CDR1 MGHRA, CDR2 YSYEKL. The length of the CDR3 is 18 residues. The CDR3 sequence is CASSQARGTRSSTDTQYF. The DNA of the CDR3 is TGCGCCAGCAGCCAAGCTCGGGGAACCCGGTCTAGCACAGATACGCAGTATTTT.

The rearrangement uses TRBV7-8 and TRBJ2-7; D possibly corresponds to TRBD1 (6 bases). This CDR3 region has 12 residues. Per the germline V gene, CDR1 is SGHVS and CDR2 is FQNEAQ. Between the trimmed V and J ends, which lost 5 bases and 6 bases, there was a span of 11 bases. CDR3 coding DNA: TGTGCCAGCAGCCACCAGACAGGCGAGCAGTACTTC. Amino acid sequence: CASSHQTGEQYF.

The chain carries TRBV11-3 and TRBJ2-2; the D is unclear. CDR1 is SGHNT, CDR2 YENEEA, per germline. There are 14 residues in the CDR3. Trimming shortened V by 3 bases and J by 3 bases, and 8 bases separated the two germline ends. In DNA form, the CDR3 reads TGTGCCAGCAGCTTGGGAACTGACACCGGGGAGCTGTTTTTT. As protein: CASSLGTDTGELFF.

The chain couples TRBV18 to TRBJ1-3; D is unclear. The germline CDR1 and CDR2 sequences are KGHSH and LQKENI. The CDR3 has 13 residues. Trimming took 6 bases from V and 2 from J, leaving 8 bases between them. The CDR3 sequence is CASSGIPGNTIYF. The CDR3 DNA follows: TGTGCCAGCTCCGGGATTCCTGGAAACACCATATATTTT.

This rearrangement joins TRBV7-9 to TRBJ2-7; the D is unclear. Germline lookup yields CDR1 SEHNR and CDR2 FQNEAQ (reference sequence). The V and J ends lost 5 bases and 3 bases respectively, with 14 bases between them. The CDR3 runs to 14 residues. The CDR3 here is CASSPTDPRYEQYF. The CDR3 nucleotides are TGTGCCAGCAGCCCTACAGATCCCCGCTACGAGCAGTACTTC.

The chain is built from TRBV2 and TRBJ2-6, with TRBD1 identical over 9 bases. The CDR3 spans 16 residues. Germline V lookup: CDR1 SNHLY, CDR2 FYNNEI. J gave up 0 bases and V 11 bases, and 8 bases lay outside the gene matches. The DNA of the CDR3 is TGTGCCGGGGGACAGGGTATGAACTCTGGGGCCAACGTCCTGACTTTC. Protein product: CAGGQGMNSGANVLTF.

V gene TRBV30 combines with J gene TRBJ1-2; tentative D call: TRBD1 (5 bases). This CDR3 comprises 13 residues. CDR1 is GTSNPN and CDR2 is SVGIG in the germline V gene (reference sequence). Trimming took 0 bases from V and 7 from J, leaving 12 bases between them. The CDR3 here is CAWSVGQGLGYTF. DNA of the CDR3: TGTGCCTGGAGTGTCGGGCAGGGACTTGGCTACACCTTC.

This chain links TRBV27 with TRBJ1-1, with TRBD1 as a possible D gene (5 bases). CDR3 length: 14 residues. Germline CDR1 reads MNHEY; CDR2 reads SMNVEV (reference sequence). The germline V and J ends were trimmed by 6 bases and 3 bases, with 14 bases remaining between them. CDR3 loop: CASSRQGGDTEAFF. CDR3 DNA: TGTGCCAGCAGCCGGCAGGGTGGAGACACTGAAGCTTTCTTT.

The genes are TRBV28 and TRBJ1-2, with TRBD1 matching 7 bases. The length of the CDR3 is 14 residues. CDR1 and CDR2 from the germline V gene are MDHEN and SYDVKM. Trimming took 2 bases from V and 5 from J; bases not matched to a gene: 5. DNA for the CDR3: TGTGCCAGCAGTTTAGCAACAGGGGTATATGGCTACACCTTC. This gives the protein CASSLATGVYGYTF.

This chain uses TRBV21-1 with TRBJ1-1. TRBV21-1 is listed as a pseudogene. The CDR3 totals 10 residues. The CDR3 sequence: CASTSYAAFF. For the CDR3, the DNA is TGTGCCAGCACCTCGTACGCAGCTTTCTTT.

The chain has TRBV10-3 and TRBJ1-3, with no clear D. V dropped 0 bases and J dropped 4 bases, with 13 bases sitting between them. The CDR3 is 16 residues long. Germline V lookup: CDR1 ENHRY, CDR2 SYGVKD. Written as DNA, the CDR3 is TGTGCCATCAGTGAGTCGACGAGGGCAGGAGGAAACACCATATATTTT. Amino acids: CAISESTRAGGNTIYF.

The rearrangement joins TRBV27 to TRBJ2-1; 9 bases map to TRBD2. The CDR3 covers 15 residues. Germline trimming cut 5 bases from V and 7 bases from J; bases unmatched to any gene: 9. CDR1 and CDR2 from the germline V gene are MNHEY and SMNVEV (reference sequence). As DNA, the CDR3 is TGTGCCAGCAGTCCTATAGCGGGAGTCTATAATGAGCAGTTCTTC. Encoded protein: CASSPIAGVYNEQFF.

This chain links TRBV10-1 with TRBJ1-5; TRBD1 matches 7 bases. CDR3 length: 14 residues. The germline gives CDR1 WNHNN, CDR2 SYGVQD (reference sequence). V was clipped by 7 bases and J by 4 bases; unmatched bases: 7. The DNA for the CDR3 is TGCGCCAGCAAAGGGGACAGAGGAAATCAGCCCCAGCATTTT. Encoded protein: CASKGDRGNQPQHF.

This clone was observed a single time. This chain joins TRBV9 and TRBJ2-7, with 7 bases identical to TRBD1. Looked up from germline, CDR1 is SGDLS and CDR2 is YYNGEE. V trimming: 3 bases; J trimming: 3 bases; junction bases outside the gene matches: 9. The CDR3 is 15 residues long. CDR3 nucleotide sequence: TGTGCCAGCAGCGCCCCGGGGACAGACGTCTACGAGCAGTACTTC. Translation: CASSAPGTDVYEQYF.

V gene TRBV6-1 combines with J gene TRBJ2-1; 7 nucleotides match TRBD2. Germline CDR1 MNHNS, CDR2 SASEGT. Trimming at V came to 0 bases and at J to 1 base, leaving 3 bases not matched to a gene. The CDR3 runs to 16 residues. CDR3 DNA sequence: TGTGCCAGCAGTGAAGCGGACGGGGGGTCCTACAATGAGCAGTTCTTC. Translating gives CASSEADGGSYNEQFF.

This clone was picked up one time. This chain uses TRBV11-1 with TRBJ2-1, with D unresolved. V lost 6 bases and J 6 bases, leaving 9 bases between the germline ends. Looked up from germline, CDR1 is SGHAT and CDR2 is FQDESV (reference sequence). The CDR3 loop spans 12 amino acids. The CDR3 DNA reads TGTGCCAGCAGACTTACGGCCAATGAGCAGTTCTTC. Its translation is CASRLTANEQFF. Based on the CDR3 plus reference TRBV11-1 and TRBJ2-1, the full variable domain is EAEVAQSPRYKITEKSQAVAFWCDPISGHATLYWYRQILGQGPELLVQFQDESVVDDSQLPKDRFSAERLKGVDSTLKIQPAELGDSAMYLCASRLTANEQFFGPGTRLTVL.

This clone was observed a single time. This rearrangement joins TRBV6-1 to TRBJ1-2; TRBD1 matches at 11 bases. The CDR3 loop spans 15 amino acids. Germline V CDR1 and CDR2: MNHNS, SASEGT. V was pared by 1 base and J by 7 bases, with 5 bases of the junction left unmatched. CDR3 sequence reads: CASSEGTGGYSGYTF. The CDR3 region has the DNA TGTGCCAGCAGTGAAGGGACAGGGGGCTATAGTGGCTACACCTTC.

This clone turned up a few times. This chain joins TRBV4-2 and TRBJ2-4; D ambiguous. Germline CDR1 is LGHNA and CDR2 is YNFKEQ. The CDR3 has 11 amino acids. V gave up 9 bases and J gave up 6 bases, with 9 bases separating them. This chain's CDR3 is CASGPPNIQYF. The CDR3 nucleotides are TGTGCCAGTGGCCCACCAAACATTCAGTACTTC.

This chain uses TRBV4-3 with TRBJ2-7; 12 positions agree with TRBD2. J lost 3 bases, V lost 4 bases, and 4 bases had no gene match. This CDR3 is built from 15 residues. The germline V gene has CDR1 LGHNA and CDR2 YSLEER. In DNA form, the CDR3 reads TGCGCCAGCAGCCTGACTAGCGGGGGTGACTACGAGCAGTACTTC. It yields the protein CASSLTSGGDYEQYF.

This chain joins TRBV19 and TRBJ2-1, with 7 nucleotides matching TRBD1. Unmatched junction bases numbered 3, after V lost 6 bases and J lost 7 bases. The CDR3 has 12 residues. Germline values: CDR1 LNHDA, CDR2 SQIVND (reference sequence). CDR3 DNA: TGTGCCAGTAGGGACAGGCGTAATGAGCAGTTCTTC. It is translated as CASRDRRNEQFF.

The chain combines TRBV5-1 with TRBJ2-2; 7 bases line up with TRBD1. This CDR3 comprises 16 residues. CDR1 and CDR2 from the germline V gene are SGHRS and YFSETQ. The trim removed 0 bases at V and 4 bases at J, leaving 6 bases unmatched. The DNA of the CDR3 is TGCGCCAGCAGCTTGGAAGGGGGCGGCGGCACCGGGGAGCTGTTTTTT. This sequence encodes CASSLEGGGGTGELFF.

The chain is built from TRBV7-2 and TRBJ2-5; 10 nucleotides line up with TRBD2. J gave up 1 base and V 4 bases, and 6 bases lay outside the gene matches. CDR3 size: 16 residues. Germline CDR1 is SGHTA and CDR2 is FQGNSA. The CDR3 reads CASSSGLAVIQETQYF. The CDR3 DNA reads as TGTGCCAGCAGCTCCGGACTAGCGGTAATCCAAGAGACCCAGTACTTC.

V and J are TRBV25-1 and TRBJ2-4; 7 nucleotides match TRBD1. The CDR3 sequence is 12 residues long. The junction had 4 bases not matched to a gene; V was cut back by 5 bases and J by 9 bases. The germline gives CDR1 MGHDK, CDR2 SYGVNS. In DNA, the CDR3 is TGTGCCAGCAGTACGCCAGGGGGCATTCAGTACTTC. Translated, it gives CASSTPGGIQYF. Combining the CDR3 with reference TRBV25-1 and TRBJ2-4 gives the whole variable domain EADIYQTPRYLVIGTGKKITLECSQTMGHDKMYWYQQDPGMELHLIHYSYGVNSTEKGDLSSESTVSRIRTEHFPLTLESARPSHTSQYLCASSTPGGIQYFGAGTRLSVL.

The chain couples TRBV6-5 to TRBJ1-4; D ambiguous. The V and J ends lost 2 bases and 9 bases respectively, with 16 bases between them. CDR1 and CDR2 from the germline V gene are MNHEY and SVGAGI. The length of the CDR3 is 15 residues. The CDR3 nucleotides are TGTGCCAGCAGTTACCGGCCCCAAGTAATGAAAAAACTGTTTTTT. Protein product: CASSYRPQVMKKLFF.

The chain joins TRBV29-1 to TRBJ2-1, with a weak D call TRBD1 (5 bases). This CDR3 has 16 amino acids. V was shortened by 0 bases and J by 0 bases, with 12 bases between the two germline ends. CDR1 is SQVTM and CDR2 is ANQGSEA in the germline V gene. CDR3 sequence: CSVEDLQGYSYNEQFF. DNA of the CDR3: TGCAGCGTTGAAGATCTTCAGGGATACTCCTACAATGAGCAGTTCTTC.